This T cell receptor (beta chain) appears in the sequencing data of a study of blood T cell repertoires in COVID-19. Study-wide context: Nucleic acid was either cDNA or gDNA, and it came from T cells, B-cell-depleted T cells, or PBMCs.

The germline V gene has CDR1 MNHEY and CDR2 SVGAGI. The CDR3 has 14 amino acids. V lost 2 bases and J lost 3, with 8 bases in between. Original handling: Cell counts per sample came from amplifying reference gene primers. Method: immunoSEQ multiplex PCR; TCRdb's copy keeps in-frame clones and lacks some. The V and J calls and clone size come from that table; D and trimming were worked out from the DNA. The sample contains approximately 210,000 clones, about four fifths of which appear only once. V usage is TRBV6-5 and J usage is TRBJ1-5; D is unclear. Sequenced sample: peripheral blood. The receptor was isolated from a woman between 40 and 55 years old with active or convalescent COVID-19. The CDR3 is CASSYRAYNQPQHF. In DNA, the CDR3 is TGTGCCAGCAGTTACAGAGCTTACAATCAGCCCCAGCATTTT.